This TCR beta chain was found in a study of blood T cell repertoires in COVID-19. Background on the study: Sources were T cells, B-cell-depleted T cells, or PBMCs; the material itself was cDNA or gDNA.

Deletions cut 6 bases from V and 0 bases from J, with 15 bases between. The germline V gene encodes CDR1 LNHDA and CDR2 SQIVND (reference sequence). The CDR3 is made up of 16 amino acids. Clones were sequenced by immunoSEQ multiplex PCR, and TCRdb holds only the in-frame ones, with some missing. This sample has 56,000 or so clones, with about 85% found just once. This receptor was obtained from a woman older than 75 with acute or convalescent COVID-19. The chain carries TRBV19 and TRBJ2-4; tentatively, D is TRBD2 (6 bases). Sequenced sample: peripheral blood. The DNA of the CDR3 is TGTGCCAGTAGAGACGTGGGGGGAGTAGCCAAAAACATTCAGTACTTC. This sequence encodes CASRDVGGVAKNIQYF.